The clone carrying this T cell receptor (beta chain) showed up just a few times. Antigen unknown. Germline values: CDR1 SEHNR, CDR2 FQNEAQ (reference sequence). The CDR3 has 13 residues. V lost 3 bases and J 5 bases, leaving 11 bases between the germline ends. This specimen comes from a study of OX40 agonist ivuxolimab in advanced cancers. The wider study: Patients in dose escalation had liver, melanoma, kidney or head and neck cancers. Past anti-PD-1, anti-PD-L1 or anti-CTLA-4 therapy was accepted, and 30% to 50% had received some.

Study results and limitations: CD8+ T cells averaged more expanded clones than CD4+.

Sequencing was performed with immunoSEQ multiplex PCR; in TCRdb, only in-frame clones are kept and a portion is missing. In the table there are some 99,000 clones, about 79% of which are singletons. The rearrangement joins TRBV7-9 to TRBJ2-7, with D possibly matching TRBD1 (5 bases). Sample: CD4+ or CD8+ T cells sorted from blood, taken in a trial of the OX40 agonist ivuxolimab. The origin of this receptor is an adult with an advanced solid tumor such as melanoma, head and neck, liver or kidney cancer. Here the CDR3 reads CASSFGAEDEQYF. CDR3 nucleotides: TGTGCCAGCAGCTTTGGGGCCGAGGACGAGCAGTACTTC.